The table lists the clone carrying this T cell receptor (beta chain) with a few counts. The target antigen is unknown. The CDR3 has 17 residues. Germline V CDR1 and CDR2: KGHSH, LQKENI. V dropped 1 base and J dropped 1 base, with 13 bases sitting between them. The entry originates in a study of shared clonotypes between healthy human individuals. Study-wide background: Donors were a couple of women and a few men aged 18 to 49. General observations from the study: Naive subsets generally exceeded memory subsets in estimated richness.

The authors split each subset's genomic DNA evenly across several immunoSEQ plates. Some clones are missing from TCRdb's copy, which holds only in-frame ones; the method was immunoSEQ multiplex PCR. The sample shows about 1 million clones, under 80% of them seen only once. This TCR derives from a man between 18 and 29 years old in good health. The rearrangement uses TRBV18 and TRBJ2-2; D may correspond to TRBD1 or TRBD2 (6 bases each). Sequenced input: memory CD4+ T cells sorted from blood. The subset is: CD45RA-negative fraction. The CDR3 sequence is CASSPQTGGLNTGELFF. The CDR3 region has the DNA TGTGCCAGCTCACCACAAACTGGGGGGCTGAACACCGGGGAGCTGTTTTTT.